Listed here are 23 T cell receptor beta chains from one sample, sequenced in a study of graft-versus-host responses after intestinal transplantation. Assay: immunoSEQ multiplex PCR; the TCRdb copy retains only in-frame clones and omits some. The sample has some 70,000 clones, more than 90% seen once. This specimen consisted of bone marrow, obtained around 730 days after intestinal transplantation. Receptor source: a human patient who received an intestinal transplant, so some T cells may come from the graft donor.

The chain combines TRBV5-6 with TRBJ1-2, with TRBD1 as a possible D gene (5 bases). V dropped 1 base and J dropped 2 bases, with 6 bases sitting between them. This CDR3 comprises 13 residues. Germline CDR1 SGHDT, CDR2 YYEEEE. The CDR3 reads CASSLPGNYGYTF. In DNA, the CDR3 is TGTGCCAGCAGCTTGCCAGGGAACTATGGCTACACCTTC.

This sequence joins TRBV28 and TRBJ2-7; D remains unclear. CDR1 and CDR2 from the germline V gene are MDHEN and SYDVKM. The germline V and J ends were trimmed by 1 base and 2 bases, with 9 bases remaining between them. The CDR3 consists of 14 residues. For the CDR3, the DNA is TGTGCCAGCAGTTTATTGGCGGAAACCTACGAGCAGTACTTC. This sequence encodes CASSLLAETYEQYF.

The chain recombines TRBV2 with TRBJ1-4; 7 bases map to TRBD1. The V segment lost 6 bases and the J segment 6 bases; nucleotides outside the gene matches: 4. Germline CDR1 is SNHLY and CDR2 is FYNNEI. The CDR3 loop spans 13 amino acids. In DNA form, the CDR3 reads TGTGCCAGCAGCCCCGGGACAGATGAAAAACTGTTTTTT. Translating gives CASSPGTDEKLFF.

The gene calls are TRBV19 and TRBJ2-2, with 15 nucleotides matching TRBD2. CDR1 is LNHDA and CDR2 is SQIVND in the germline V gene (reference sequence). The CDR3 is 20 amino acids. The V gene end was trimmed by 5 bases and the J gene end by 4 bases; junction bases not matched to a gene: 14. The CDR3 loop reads CASSDTLGLAGGLGTGELFF. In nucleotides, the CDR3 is TGTGCCAGTAGTGATACACTAGGACTAGCGGGAGGGCTCGGCACCGGGGAGCTGTTTTTT.

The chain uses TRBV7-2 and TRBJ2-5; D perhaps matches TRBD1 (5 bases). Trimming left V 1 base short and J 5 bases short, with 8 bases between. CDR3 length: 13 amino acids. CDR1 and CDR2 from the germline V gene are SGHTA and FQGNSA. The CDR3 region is CASSLVQGETQYF. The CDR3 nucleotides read TGTGCCAGCAGCTTAGTCCAGGGCGAGACCCAGTACTTC.

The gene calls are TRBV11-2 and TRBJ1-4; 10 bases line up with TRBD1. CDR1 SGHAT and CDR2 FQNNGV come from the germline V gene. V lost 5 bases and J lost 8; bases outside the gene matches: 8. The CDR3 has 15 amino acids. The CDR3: CASSTRQGAREKLFF. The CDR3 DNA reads TGTGCCAGCAGCACCCGACAGGGGGCTAGGGAAAAACTGTTTTTT. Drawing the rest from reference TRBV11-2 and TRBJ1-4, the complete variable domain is EAGVAQSPRYKIIEKRQSVAFWCNPISGHATLYWYQQILGQGPKLLIQFQNNGVVDDSQLPKDRFSAERLKGVDSTLKIQPAKLEDSAVYLCASSTRQGAREKLFFGSGTQLSVL.

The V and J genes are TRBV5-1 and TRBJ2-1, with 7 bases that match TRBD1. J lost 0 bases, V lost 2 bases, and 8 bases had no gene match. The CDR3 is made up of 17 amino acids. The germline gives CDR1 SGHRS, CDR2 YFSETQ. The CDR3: CASSFNTGAGSYNEQFF. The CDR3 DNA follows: TGCGCCAGCAGCTTCAACACAGGGGCCGGCTCCTACAATGAGCAGTTCTTC.

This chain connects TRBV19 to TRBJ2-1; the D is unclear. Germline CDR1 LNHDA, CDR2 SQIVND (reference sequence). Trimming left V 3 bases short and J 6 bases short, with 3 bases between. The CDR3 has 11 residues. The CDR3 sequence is CASSIFNEQFF. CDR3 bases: TGTGCCAGTAGTATTTTCAATGAGCAGTTCTTC.

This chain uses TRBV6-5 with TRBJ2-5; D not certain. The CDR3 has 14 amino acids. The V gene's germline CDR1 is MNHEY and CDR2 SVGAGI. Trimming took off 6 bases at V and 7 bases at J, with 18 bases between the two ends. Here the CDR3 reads CASRKKSALGTQYF. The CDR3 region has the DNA TGTGCCAGCAGAAAAAAATCGGCCCTGGGGACCCAGTACTTC.

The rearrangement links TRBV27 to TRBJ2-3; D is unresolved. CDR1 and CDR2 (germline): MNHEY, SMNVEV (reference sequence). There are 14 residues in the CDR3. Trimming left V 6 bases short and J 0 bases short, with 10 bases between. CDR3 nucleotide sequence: TGTGCCAGCAGGTCACGGCCTAGCACAGATACGCAGTATTTT. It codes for CASRSRPSTDTQYF.

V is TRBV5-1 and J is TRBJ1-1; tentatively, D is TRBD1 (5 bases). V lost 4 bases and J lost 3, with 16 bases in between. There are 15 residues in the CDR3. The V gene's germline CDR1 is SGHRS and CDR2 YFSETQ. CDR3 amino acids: CASSMRGGLDTEAFF. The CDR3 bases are TGCGCCAGCAGCATGAGGGGAGGTTTGGACACTGAAGCTTTCTTT.

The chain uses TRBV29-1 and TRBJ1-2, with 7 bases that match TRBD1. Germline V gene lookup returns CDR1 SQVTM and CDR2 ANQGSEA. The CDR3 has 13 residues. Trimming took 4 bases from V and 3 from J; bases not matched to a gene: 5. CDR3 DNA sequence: TGCAGCGTTGCAGTCGGGACAGACTATGGCTACACCTTC. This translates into CSVAVGTDYGYTF.

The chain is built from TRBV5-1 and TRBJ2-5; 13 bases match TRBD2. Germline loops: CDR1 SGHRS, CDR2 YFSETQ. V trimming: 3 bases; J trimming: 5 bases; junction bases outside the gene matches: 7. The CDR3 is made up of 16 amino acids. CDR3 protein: CASSYSLAGGRETQYF. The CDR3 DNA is TGCGCCAGCAGCTATTCACTAGCGGGAGGGCGGGAGACCCAGTACTTC.

CDR3 sequence: CASSLGLAASGEQYF. CDR3 sequence (DNA): TGTGCCAGCAGTTTAGGGCTAGCGGCCTCAGGAGAGCAGTACTTC. This chain links TRBV28 with TRBJ2-7; 7 nucleotides agree with TRBD2. CDR1 MDHEN and CDR2 SYDVKM come from the germline V gene. CDR3 length: 15 amino acids. V dropped 2 bases and J dropped 7; count of bases not matched to a gene: 11.

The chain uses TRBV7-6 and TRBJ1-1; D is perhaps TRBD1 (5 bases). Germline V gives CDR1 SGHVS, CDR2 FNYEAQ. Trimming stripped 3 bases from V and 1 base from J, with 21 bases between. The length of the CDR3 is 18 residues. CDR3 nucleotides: TGTGCCAGCAGCTTGTCCCTGACCCAGGGAGGGAAGAACACTGAAGCTTTCTTT. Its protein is CASSLSLTQGGKNTEAFF.

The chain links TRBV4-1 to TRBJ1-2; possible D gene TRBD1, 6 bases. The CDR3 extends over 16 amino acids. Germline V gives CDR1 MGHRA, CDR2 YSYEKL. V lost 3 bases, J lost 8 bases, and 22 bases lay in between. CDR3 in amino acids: CASSHGGADPLGGYTF. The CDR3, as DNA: TGCGCCAGCAGCCATGGGGGGGCAGACCCCTTGGGGGGCTACACCTTC.

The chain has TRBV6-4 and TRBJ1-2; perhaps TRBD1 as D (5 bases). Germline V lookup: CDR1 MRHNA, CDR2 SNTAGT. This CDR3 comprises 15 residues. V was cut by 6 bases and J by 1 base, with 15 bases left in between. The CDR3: CASRVDTLDNYGYTF. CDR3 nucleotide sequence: TGTGCCAGCAGGGTGGACACCCTAGATAACTATGGCTACACCTTC.

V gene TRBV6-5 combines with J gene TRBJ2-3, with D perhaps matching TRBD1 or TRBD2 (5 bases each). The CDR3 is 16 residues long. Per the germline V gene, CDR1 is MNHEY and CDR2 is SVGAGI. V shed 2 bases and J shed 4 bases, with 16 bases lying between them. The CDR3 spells CASSYGAGGPADTQYF. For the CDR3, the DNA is TGTGCCAGCAGTTACGGGGCGGGCGGCCCAGCAGATACGCAGTATTTT.

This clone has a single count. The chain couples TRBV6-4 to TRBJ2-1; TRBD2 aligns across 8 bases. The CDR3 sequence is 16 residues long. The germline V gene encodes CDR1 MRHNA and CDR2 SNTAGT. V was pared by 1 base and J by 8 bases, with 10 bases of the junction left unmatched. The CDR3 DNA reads TGTGCCAGCAGTGACTTCGCGGGGGGCGATAACCATGAGCAGTTCTTC. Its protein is CASSDFAGGDNHEQFF.

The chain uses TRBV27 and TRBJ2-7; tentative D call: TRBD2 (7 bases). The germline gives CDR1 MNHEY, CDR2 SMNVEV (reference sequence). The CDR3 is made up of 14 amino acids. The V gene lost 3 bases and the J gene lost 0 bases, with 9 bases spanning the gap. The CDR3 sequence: CASSFGGASYEQYF. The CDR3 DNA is TGTGCCAGCAGTTTTGGGGGGGCCTCCTACGAGCAGTACTTC.

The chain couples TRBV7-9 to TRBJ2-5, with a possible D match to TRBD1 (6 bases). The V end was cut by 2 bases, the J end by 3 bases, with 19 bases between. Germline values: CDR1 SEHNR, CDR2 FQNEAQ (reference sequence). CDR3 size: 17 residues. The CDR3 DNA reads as TGTGCCAGCAGCTTAAAGGGGGTTTTTAGGGTTGAAGAGACCCAGTACTTC. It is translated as CASSLKGVFRVEETQYF. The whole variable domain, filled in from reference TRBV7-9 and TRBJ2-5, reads DTGVSQNPRHKITKRGQNVTFRCDPISEHNRLYWYRQTLGQGPEFLTYFQNEAQLEKSRLLSDRFSAERPKGSFSTLEIQRTEQGDSAMYLCASSLKGVFRVEETQYFGPGTRLLVL.

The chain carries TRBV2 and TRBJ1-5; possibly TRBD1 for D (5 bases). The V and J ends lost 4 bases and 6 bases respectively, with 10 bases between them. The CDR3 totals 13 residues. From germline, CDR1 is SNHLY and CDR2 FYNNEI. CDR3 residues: CASSGQLGQPQHF. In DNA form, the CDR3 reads TGTGCCAGCAGTGGACAGTTGGGTCAGCCCCAGCATTTT.

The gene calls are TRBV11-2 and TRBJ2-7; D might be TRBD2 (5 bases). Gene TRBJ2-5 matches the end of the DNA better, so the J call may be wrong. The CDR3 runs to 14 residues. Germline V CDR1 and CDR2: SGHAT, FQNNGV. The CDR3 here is CASSLGGYQETQYF. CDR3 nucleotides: TGTGCCAGCAGCTTAGGAGGGTACCAAGAGACCCAGTACTTC.